One and the same sample provided the 23 T cell receptor beta chains below, sequenced in a study of human CD8 memory T cell subsets. TCR beta libraries were made by UMI-labeled 5' RACE. Using the 5' RACE reads, TCRdb records one entry per CDR3 protein without DNA. The sample totals 19,000 or so distinct CDR3 sequences. Sequencing was done on a sample of CD8+ stem-like memory T cells (TSCM and TCM) sorted from PBMCs. The subset: stem-like memory CD8 T cells (TSTEM), CCR7+ PD-1- TIGIT-. Every receptor here comes from a human donor in good health.

This rearrangement joins TRBV24-1 to TRBJ2-1; checking the TCRdb D call of TRBD2 is not possible without DNA. CDR3 length: 15 amino acids. Germline V gene lookup returns CDR1 KGHDR and CDR2 SFDVKD. CDR3 sequence: CATSDFGGSYNEQFF.

The chain recombines TRBV28 with TRBJ2-1. This CDR3 region has 15 residues. Germline values: CDR1 MDHEN, CDR2 SYDVKM. The chain's CDR3 is CASSPTLASYNEQFF.

This clonotype is labeled medium-sized based on frequency. The chain employs TRBV7-2 and TRBJ1-1; TCRdb outputs TRBD1, but without DNA this stays unchecked. This CDR3 has 13 amino acids. Germline loops: CDR1 SGHTA, CDR2 FQGNSA. This CDR3 reads CASSFGQGAEAFF. Full variable domain (rest looked up from reference TRBV7-2 and TRBJ1-1): GAGVSQSPSNKVTEKGKDVELRCDPISGHTALYWYRQSLGQGLEFLIYFQGNSAPDKSGLPSDRFSAERTGGSVSTLTIQRTQQEDSAVYLCASSFGQGAEAFFGQGTRLTVV.

The chain has TRBV9 and TRBJ1-2; TCRdb's assignment of TRBD1 cannot be checked, as there is no DNA. CDR3 length equals 16 residues. CDR1 and CDR2 (germline): SGDLS, YYNGEE. CDR3 region: CASSGQGALVNYGYTF.

The chain couples TRBV4-3 to TRBJ2-1; checking the TCRdb D call of TRBD2 is not possible without DNA. The CDR3 length is 15 residues. CDR1 is LGHNA, CDR2 YSLEER, per germline. CDR3 residues: CASSQDQSGGNEQFF.

The chain carries TRBV11-2 and TRBJ1-1; TCRdb proposes TRBD1, but this gene call is untestable without DNA. Germline V gene data show CDR1 as SGHAT and CDR2 as FQNNGV. There are 12 residues in the CDR3. The CDR3 loop is CASSPGVTEAFF.

J is TRBJ2-1 and V is TRBV4-1; TCRdb's D gene call, TRBD2, goes unchecked for lack of DNA. CDR1 is MGHRA, CDR2 YSYEKL, per germline. The CDR3 covers 16 residues. The CDR3 protein is CASSQAGGVVYNEQFF.

The chain is built from TRBV7-8 and TRBJ1-2; TCRdb designates TRBD1, a call that cannot be tested without DNA. The length of the CDR3 is 15 residues. The germline V gene encodes CDR1 SGHVS and CDR2 FQNEAQ. CDR3 loop: CASSTQAGNLEGYTF. Using reference TRBV7-8 and TRBJ1-2 for the parts outside the CDR3, the full variable domain is GAGVSQSPRYKVAKRGQDVALRCDPISGHVSLFWYQQALGQGPEFLTYFQNEAQLDKSGLPSDRFFAERPEGSVSTLKIQRTQQEDSAVYLCASSTQAGNLEGYTFGSGTRLTVV.

This sequence joins TRBV4-3 and TRBJ2-7; TCRdb's D gene call, TRBD1, goes unchecked for lack of DNA. The length of the CDR3 is 15 residues. Looked up from germline, CDR1 is LGHNA and CDR2 is YSLEER. The chain's CDR3 is CASSPQYGGPYEQYF.

The V call is TRBV5-5, the J call TRBJ2-7; TCRdb names TRBD1, which stays unverified in the absence of DNA. The CDR3 spans 14 residues. Germline V gene lookup returns CDR1 SGHKS and CDR2 YYEKEE (reference sequence). CDR3 sequence: CASSPVPGDREQYF.

The rearrangement uses TRBV28 and TRBJ2-2; as DNA is missing, the TRBD1 call by TCRdb cannot be tested. Germline-derived CDR1 and CDR2 are MDHEN and SYDVKM. This CDR3 contains 15 residues. The CDR3 sequence: CASRKTGGAAGELFF.

The chain recombines TRBV7-3 with TRBJ2-2. CDR1 and CDR2 from the germline V gene are SGHTA and FQGTGA. This CDR3 region has 15 residues. The CDR3 loop is CASSLIGSNTGELFF.

This sequence joins TRBV5-6 and TRBJ2-1; with no DNA, the TCRdb D assignment of TRBD1 cannot be verified. The CDR3 is made up of 17 amino acids. The germline V gene has CDR1 SGHDT and CDR2 YYEEEE. CDR3 sequence: CASSLDFRGQGGNEQFF.

The chain employs TRBV7-6 and TRBJ2-1; TCRdb's D gene call, TRBD1, goes unchecked for lack of DNA. From germline, CDR1 is SGHVS and CDR2 FNYEAQ. CDR3 length: 16 amino acids. The chain's CDR3 is CASSLDRGRARLEQFF.

CDR3 sequence reads: CSVQWASGGIIGDTQYF. This chain connects TRBV20-1 to TRBJ2-3; the TCRdb D gene call, TRBD2, has no DNA to confirm it. Per the germline V gene, CDR1 is DFQATT and CDR2 is SNEGSKA (reference sequence). The CDR3 covers 17 residues.

This clonotype ranks as medium-sized in terms of frequency. This chain joins TRBV20-1 and TRBJ2-2; without DNA, the TCRdb call of TRBD1 cannot be checked. The CDR3 extends over 15 amino acids. CDR1 is DFQATT and CDR2 is SNEGSKA in the germline V gene (reference sequence). The CDR3: CSARNLGHYTGELFF.

The V and J genes are TRBV28 and TRBJ1-1. The CDR3 sequence is 13 residues long. Germline lookup yields CDR1 MDHEN and CDR2 SYDVKM. CDR3 sequence reads: CASSPSTGTEAFF.

This chain connects TRBV7-9 to TRBJ1-1; the D call of TRBD1 rests on TCRdb alone, since no DNA is present to check it. The CDR3 is 14 amino acids. Germline-derived CDR1 and CDR2 are SEHNR and FQNEAQ (reference sequence). This chain's CDR3 is CASSRQGRDTEAFF.

The chain joins TRBV28 to TRBJ2-1; TCRdb names TRBD1, which stays unverified in the absence of DNA. The CDR3 has 13 residues. Germline assignment: CDR1 MDHEN and CDR2 SYDVKM. The CDR3 reads CASSLRGDSRTFF.

V usage is TRBV28 and J usage is TRBJ2-3; no DNA is available, so the TRBD1 call from TCRdb remains unchecked. There are 14 residues in the CDR3. Germline V lookup: CDR1 MDHEN, CDR2 SYDVKM. The chain's CDR3 is CASSPRQGRDTQYF.

The chain has TRBV21-1 and TRBJ2-1; the D gene TCRdb calls, TRBD1, cannot be checked with no DNA. TRBV21-1 is labeled a pseudogene. This CDR3 has 14 amino acids. The CDR3 here is CATHPGQAYNEQFF.

CDR3: CASSLETSGYEQYF. The V call is TRBV7-6, the J call TRBJ2-7; the D call from TCRdb, TRBD2, cannot be confirmed without DNA. This CDR3 has 14 residues. Germline assignment: CDR1 SGHVS and CDR2 FNYEAQ.

The chain recombines TRBV28 with TRBJ2-1; the TCRdb call, TRBD1, lacks DNA for checking. The CDR3 is 14 residues long. CDR1 is MDHEN, CDR2 SYDVKM, per germline. CDR3 residues: CASSRTGGNNEQFF.